The rows below give T cell receptor beta chains drawn from one sample of a study of T cells in Graves' hyperthyroidism and ophthalmopathy. TCRdb re-called the multiplex PCR reads through MiXCR, storing one row per CDR3 protein. The table includes approximately 370,000 distinct CDR3 sequences, about 15% detected once. Material for sequencing was blood. These receptor sequences come from a woman younger than 45 with Graves' hyperthyroidism. CDR3s include the opening cysteine and the closing phenylalanine or tryptophan. D genes are given only for firm matches. Expanded clones get a size class; other rows say once, few or many, or leave the size out.

DNA	CDR3	J	D	size	length	V
TGTGCCAGCAGTATCGGGACTAGCCGTTCGCCGGCCAAAAACATTCAGTACTTC	CASSIGTSRSPAKNIQYF	TRBJ2-4	TRBD2	-	18	TRBV2
TGTGCCAGCAGCTTAGAACCTACCTACGAGCAGTACTTC	CASSLEPTYEQYF	TRBJ2-7	-	many	13	TRBV7-8
TGTGCCAGCAGTTGGACAGGGGGCGTTGTGTCCCACAATGAGCAGTTCTTC	CASSWTGGVVSHNEQFF	TRBJ2-1	TRBD1	many	17	TRBV27
TGTGCCAGCCTCGGGACAGGGGGACGAGGATACTACAATGAGCAGTTCTTC	CASLGTGGRGYYNEQFF	TRBJ2-1	TRBD1	many	17	TRBV2
TGTGCCAGCATGGACTCCTCCTACGAGCAGTACTTC	CASMDSSYEQYF	TRBJ2-7	-	-	12	TRBV7-9
TGTGCCAGCAGCGCCCTAGAGGGGGACGAGCAGTACTTC	CASSALEGDEQYF	TRBJ2-7	-	-	13	TRBV2
TGCAGTGCTAGGGGCAGGCGGGTGAACACTGAAGCTTTCTTT	CSARGRRVNTEAFF	TRBJ1-1	-	many	14	TRBV20-1
TGTGCCAGCAGTGAAGGGACAGGGGCCTTCTCTGAGCAGTTCTTC	CASSEGTGAFSEQFF	TRBJ2-1	TRBD1	many	15	TRBV6-1
TGTGCCAGCAGCAGTAGCGGAGCCAGCTCCTACAATGAGCAGTTCTTC	CASSSSGASSYNEQFF	TRBJ2-1	-	many	16	TRBV13
TGTGCCAGCAGCTCGTTTGGGGATCAGCCCCAGCATTTT	CASSSFGDQPQHF	TRBJ1-5	-	-	13	TRBV7-8
TGTGCCAGCAGCCACGTGGGACAGGGGAGCAATCAGCCCCAGCATTTT	CASSHVGQGSNQPQHF	TRBJ1-5	TRBD1	many	16	TRBV5-5
TGTGCCAGCAGAAAGCAAGCCGATAGCGGTTTCTCCTACGAGCAGTACTTC	CASRKQADSGFSYEQYF	TRBJ2-7	-	few	17	TRBV27
TGCAGTGCTAGAGATGGGACGGTATCCACTGAAGCTTTCTTT	CSARDGTVSTEAFF	TRBJ1-1	-	many	14	TRBV20-1
TGTGCCAGCAGCCTGGCCCGTAATCAGCCCCAGCATTTT	CASSLARNQPQHF	TRBJ1-5	-	many	13	TRBV7-2
TGTGCCAGCAGTTCGACCGGGGGATGGGATACGCAGTATTTT	CASSSTGGWDTQYF	TRBJ2-3	-	many	14	TRBV28
TGCAGTGCTAGATCACTGATAGTCCTCTACGAGCAGTACTTC	CSARSLIVLYEQYF	TRBJ2-7	-	-	14	TRBV20-1
TGTGCCATCAGGAGGACTCCCCAGACCTACGAGCAGTACTTC	CAIRRTPQTYEQYF	TRBJ2-7	-	many	14	TRBV10-3
TGTGCCAGCATACCACAGGGTGGCGGCAATGAGCAGTTCTTC	CASIPQGGGNEQFF	TRBJ2-1	-	many	14	TRBV2
TGTGCCAGCAGCTCCTACCAACCGGGGCTAGCGGGAGCATATAGCACAGATACGCAGTATTTT	CASSSYQPGLAGAYSTDTQYF	TRBJ2-3	TRBD2	many	21	TRBV7-8
TGTGCCACCAGCAGAGGCCTCCAGGGCTTCTACAATGAGCAGTTCTTC	CATSRGLQGFYNEQFF	TRBJ2-1	-	many	16	TRBV15
TGTGCCTGGAGCCCACGGGCTCACGAGCAGTACTTC	CAWSPRAHEQYF	TRBJ2-7	-	many	12	TRBV30
TGTGCCAGCAGCCCTAGCCAAAATGAGCAGTTCTTC	CASSPSQNEQFF	TRBJ2-1	-	many	12	TRBV12-3/TRBV12-4
TGTGCCAGCATGACCAGGGGGAGCAATCAGCCCCAGCATTTT	CASMTRGSNQPQHF	TRBJ1-5	TRBD1	many	14	TRBV6-1
TGTGCCAGCAGTTCCCGGACTAGCGGGAGCTCCTACAATGAGCAGTTCTTC	CASSSRTSGSSYNEQFF	TRBJ2-1	TRBD2	-	17	TRBV12-3/TRBV12-4
TGTGCCAGCAGCCAACAGGGACTAACCTACGAGCAGTACTTC	CASSQQGLTYEQYF	TRBJ2-7	TRBD2	few	14	TRBV3-1
TGTGCCAGCAGTGACAGGGTTCGGGCTTACTTC	CASSDRVRAYF	TRBJ2-5	TRBD1	many	11	TRBV28
TGTGCCAGCAAAGCATACAGGGTATCTGAGCAGTTCTTC	CASKAYRVSEQFF	TRBJ2-1	-	-	13	TRBV12-3/TRBV12-4
TGCGCCAGCAGCTCCTTATCCCACAATGAGCAGTTCTTC	CASSSLSHNEQFF	TRBJ2-1	-	-	13	TRBV5-1
TGTGCCAGCAGTTTATTCCAGGAAGGCAATGAGCAGTTCTTC	CASSLFQEGNEQFF	TRBJ2-1	-	many	14	TRBV28
TGTGCCAGCAGTCCCCAGCCAGGGAACACTGAAGCTTTCTTT	CASSPQPGNTEAFF	TRBJ1-1	-	-	14	TRBV12-3/TRBV12-4
TGCAGCGGATTGCCCGTTCCCGGCACAGATACGCAGTATTTT	CSGLPVPGTDTQYF	TRBJ2-3	-	-	14	TRBV29-1
TGTGCCAGCAGCCAAGATCCAGTGAACGGGGGGTCACCCCCCCACTTT	CASSQDPVNGGSPPHF	TRBJ1-6	-	once	16	TRBV4-2
TGTGCCAGTAGTGCGGACAGGGGAAGGGGCACAGATACGCAGTATTTT	CASSADRGRGTDTQYF	TRBJ2-3	TRBD1	-	16	TRBV19
TGTGCCAGCAGTGAAGATGGTGGGGCTAATGAAAAACTGTTTTTT	CASSEDGGANEKLFF	TRBJ1-4	-	few	15	TRBV6-1
TGTGCCAGCAGCTTTGGGGGCGGGGTGACTGAAGCTTTCTTT	CASSFGGGVTEAFF	TRBJ1-1	-	few	14	TRBV7-9
TGTGCCAGCAGTTCCGGGGACAGAGTAAATCAGCCCCAGCATTTT	CASSSGDRVNQPQHF	TRBJ1-5	TRBD1	few	15	TRBV6-1
TGTGCCACCAAGCGGGAGGTTCCGGGAGAGCAGTACTTC	CATKREVPGEQYF	TRBJ2-7	TRBD2	-	13	TRBV10-3
TGTGCCAGCAGCCAAGTTAACAGGATAACTGAAGCTTTCTTT	CASSQVNRITEAFF	TRBJ1-1	-	few	14	TRBV3-1
TGTGCCAGCACCTCAACCGACAGAAACTATGGCTACACCTTC	CASTSTDRNYGYTF	TRBJ1-2	-	many	14	TRBV5-5
TGTGCCAGCAGTGTGCTAGGGGCAAGCTCCTACGAGCAGTACTTC	CASSVLGASSYEQYF	TRBJ2-7	-	few	15	TRBV2
TGTGCCAGCAGCTCCTCCAGGTCTGCCTCTTCTGAAGCTTTCTTT	CASSSSRSASSEAFF	TRBJ1-1	-	few	15	TRBV7-3
TGCAGCGTTGAAGTGGGACTGGGAATATTCGAGCAGTTCTTC	CSVEVGLGIFEQFF	TRBJ2-1	-	few	14	TRBV29-1
TGTGCCAGCAGTTTGACAGCTCCTAACTATGGCTACACCTTC	CASSLTAPNYGYTF	TRBJ1-2	-	many	14	TRBV28
TGCAGCACTGCCGGCGGGGCCTCTGGGGCCAACGCCCTGACTTTC	CSTAGGASGANALTF	TRBJ2-6	-	few	15	TRBV29-1
TGTGCCAGCTCACCCCCGACAGGGAGTTTACCAGATACGCAGTATTTT	CASSPPTGSLPDTQYF	TRBJ2-3	TRBD1	many	16	TRBV18
TGTGCCAGCAGTTTACTCCGACGGAATCGGCCCCAGCATTTT	CASSLLRRNRPQHF	TRBJ1-5	-	few	14	TRBV28
TGTGCCTTCTTTAGCGGGAGGGGAGGAGAGACCCAGTACTTC	CAFFSGRGGETQYF	TRBJ2-5	TRBD2	many	14	TRBV30
TGTGCCAGCAGCGTGGGACAGGCTGAAAACACCATATATTTT	CASSVGQAENTIYF	TRBJ1-3	TRBD1	-	14	TRBV9
TGTGCCAGCAGATCGGAGGGTTATAACTATGGCTACACCTTC	CASRSEGYNYGYTF	TRBJ1-2	-	few	14	TRBV6-2/TRBV6-3
TGTGCCAGCTCTCGCGGACTAGCGGGAGACGGAGAGACCCAGTACTTC	CASSRGLAGDGETQYF	TRBJ2-5	TRBD2	few	16	TRBV18
TGTGCCAGCAGCACCCGACCCGGGACAGGGGATGAGACCCAGTACTTC	CASSTRPGTGDETQYF	TRBJ2-5	TRBD1	-	16	TRBV7-9
TGTGCCAGCTCACCCCCAGGGGGCGTGATTTCTGAGCAGTTCTTC	CASSPPGGVISEQFF	TRBJ2-1	TRBD1	-	15	TRBV18
TGTGCCAGCTCAGAACAGAGAAACCATGGCTACACCTTC	CASSEQRNHGYTF	TRBJ1-2	-	-	13	TRBV18
TGTGCCACCTCGTCCCGGAGCTCCTACAATGAGCAGTTCTTC	CATSSRSSYNEQFF	TRBJ2-1	-	many	14	TRBV11-2
TGTGCCAGCAGCTTGGTATTCGCAGATGGCGGCTACACCTTC	CASSLVFADGGYTF	TRBJ1-2	-	many	14	TRBV5-6
TGTGCCAGCAGCCCCCTAAGCGGGAGGTACAATGAGCAGTTCTTC	CASSPLSGRYNEQFF	TRBJ2-1	TRBD2	many	15	TRBV3-1